The clone carrying this TCR beta chain has at least ten counts. It was uncontrolled infection, other autoimmune disease, pregnancy or lactation that excluded patients. Amplification of TCR beta CDR3 regions used RNA as the template. Primed by the HTBI set, a first-round RT-PCR was run on the TCR CDR3. TCRdb re-derived calls from the multiplex PCR reads in MiXCR, one entry per CDR3 protein. The profile shows 280,000 or so distinct CDR3 sequences, around 25% of them singletons. These data are taken from a study of T cells in Graves' hyperthyroidism and ophthalmopathy. As for the study in general: Sampling of peripheral blood happened at initial diagnosis, prior to any treatment.

Trimming shortened V by 6 bases and J by 2 bases, and 7 bases separated the two germline ends. This CDR3 spans 12 amino acids. Per the germline V gene, CDR1 is MDHEN and CDR2 is SYDVKM. V is TRBV28 and J is TRBJ1-2; D may be TRBD1 (5 bases). The TCR sequence derives from a man aged 40-49 years with Graves' hyperthyroidism that later progressed to Graves' ophthalmopathy. The sequencing input was blood. CDR3 sequence (DNA): TGTGCCAGCAGACAGGACAACTATGGCTACACCTTC. Its protein is CASRQDNYGYTF.